This T cell receptor beta chain was profiled in a study of human T cells and chemical hapten exposure. This clonotype was seen repeatedly, ten times or more. What the library attached to individual cDNA molecules were unique molecular identifiers. TCRdb itself ran the 5' RACE reads through MiXCR, one entry per CDR3 protein. Among about 140,000 distinct CDR3 sequences listed, roughly 4% were seen once. Trimming took 3 bases from V and 8 from J, leaving 17 bases between them. The CDR3 is 15 residues long. The V gene's germline CDR1 is SGHRS and CDR2 YFSETQ. Unfractionated whole blood was the source from which total RNA was extracted.

This chain joins TRBV5-1 and TRBJ1-4; D is perhaps TRBD1 (5 bases). The sequence was collected from a female donor in good health. The CDR3 is CASSSRDPGIEKLFF. For the CDR3, the DNA is TGCGCCAGCAGCTCCCGGGACCCCGGAATCGAAAAACTGTTTTTT. The full variable domain, rest sourced from reference TRBV5-1 and TRBJ1-4, is KAGVTQTPRYLIKTRGQQVTLSCSPISGHRSVSWYQQTPGQGLQFLFEYFSETQRNKGNFPGRFSGRQFSNSRSEMNVSTLELGDSALYLCASSSRDPGIEKLFFGSGTQLSVL.